This passage covers 2 T cell receptor beta chains from one sample sequenced in a study of cytomegalovirus exposure and HLA in healthy donors (dated by TCRdb to the late 2010s). Receptor amplification or capture employed the immunoSEQ multiplex PCR assay. The table was pulled from immuneACCESS by TCRdb, which kept in-frame rearrangements only. Such tables lose some clones; where checked, under half of the loss comes from unresolved V genes, and the rest has no known cause. The sample records about 58,000 clones, roughly 90% of which are singletons. The ten biggest clones cover 0.85% to 1.2% of the sample. Sequencing used PBMCs. Receptors were obtained from a man younger than 35 in good health and CMV-seronegative.

This sequence joins TRBV2 and TRBJ2-1, with 9 bases that match TRBD2. Trimming took 6 bases from V and 1 from J; bases not matched to a gene: 4. From germline, CDR1 is SNHLY and CDR2 FYNNEI. The CDR3 totals 15 residues. The CDR3 here is CASRLAGGSYNEQFF. The CDR3 coding sequence is TGTGCCAGCAGGTTGGCGGGAGGGTCCTACAATGAGCAGTTCTTC.

To note about this clone: Its ends do not fully match the called genes, so a read error is possible. The gene calls are TRBV19 and TRBJ1-5; 8 positions agree with TRBD1. This CDR3 region has 15 residues. Per the germline V gene, CDR1 is LNHDA and CDR2 is SQIVND (reference sequence). CDR3 nucleotides: TGTGCCAGTAGGATAGGACAGGGTGGCAATCAGCCCCAGCATTTT. Translation gives CASRIGQGGNQPQHF.